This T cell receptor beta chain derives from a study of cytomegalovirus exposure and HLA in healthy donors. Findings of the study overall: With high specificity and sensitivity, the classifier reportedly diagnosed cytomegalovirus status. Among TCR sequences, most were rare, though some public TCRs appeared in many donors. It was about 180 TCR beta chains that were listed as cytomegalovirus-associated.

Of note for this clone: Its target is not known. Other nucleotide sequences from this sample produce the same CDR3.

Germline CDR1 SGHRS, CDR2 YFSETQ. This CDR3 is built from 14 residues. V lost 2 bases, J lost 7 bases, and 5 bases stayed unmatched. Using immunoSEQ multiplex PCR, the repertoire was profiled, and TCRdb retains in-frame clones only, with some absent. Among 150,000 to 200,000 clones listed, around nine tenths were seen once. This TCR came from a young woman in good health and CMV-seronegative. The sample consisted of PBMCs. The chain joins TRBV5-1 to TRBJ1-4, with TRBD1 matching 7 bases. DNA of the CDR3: TGCGCCAGCAGCTTCAGCCAGGGGGGTGAAAAACTGTTTTTT. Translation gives CASSFSQGGEKLFF.